The 26 T cell receptor beta chains in this list originate from one sample, sequenced in a study of CD8 T cells in Susac syndrome. Random hexamers were used to reverse transcribe an amount of about 0.45 to 1 ug RNA. MiXCR, applied by TCRdb to the immunoSEQ multiplex PCR reads, yields one record per CDR3 protein. The table lists about 180,000 distinct CDR3 sequences, roughly 95% of them singletons. The sample consisted of CD4+ T cells from PBMCs. These receptors came from a human donor with multiple sclerosis.

The rearrangement links TRBV7-9 to TRBJ1-2, with a weak D call TRBD1 (6 bases). The V end lost 6 bases, the J end lost 6 bases, and 11 bases lay between the germline ends. The CDR3 has 12 residues. The germline gives CDR1 SEHNR, CDR2 FQNEAQ (reference sequence). CDR3: CASRNRVHGYTF. In DNA form, the CDR3 reads TGTGCCAGCAGAAACAGGGTCCATGGCTACACCTTC.

This sequence joins TRBV19 and TRBJ1-2; possible D gene TRBD1, 5 bases. Deletions cut 6 bases from V and 3 bases from J, with 11 bases between. The CDR3 totals 13 residues. From germline, CDR1 is LNHDA and CDR2 SQIVND (reference sequence). CDR3 DNA: TGTGCCAGTAGCACCGACAGCTACTATGGCTACACCTTC. It translates to CASSTDSYYGYTF. Looking up the rest from reference TRBV19 and TRBJ1-2 gives the full variable domain: DGGITQSPKYLFRKEGQNVTLSCEQNLNHDAMYWYRQDPGQGLRLIYYSQIVNDFQKGDIAEGYSVSREKKESFPLTVTSAQKNPTAFYLCASSTDSYYGYTFGSGTRLTVV.

The chain employs TRBV5-1 and TRBJ2-7; D gene unclear. The ends were cut back, 0 bases at V and 1 base at J, with 8 bases in the middle. Germline assignment: CDR1 SGHRS and CDR2 YFSETQ. The CDR3 has 14 amino acids. CDR3 sequence reads: CASSLDVGSYEQYF. The CDR3, as DNA: TGCGCCAGCAGCTTGGACGTTGGATCCTACGAGCAGTACTTC.

This chain joins TRBV2 and TRBJ2-1; TRBD2 might be the D (6 bases). This CDR3 region has 14 residues. V was shortened by 6 bases and J by 6 bases, with 15 bases between the two germline ends. CDR1 SNHLY and CDR2 FYNNEI come from the germline V gene. The CDR3 spells CASRGDGGANEQFF. CDR3 nucleotides: TGTGCCAGCAGGGGGGACGGCGGGGCCAATGAGCAGTTCTTC.

This sequence joins TRBV9 and TRBJ2-7; D remains unclear. The V gene's germline CDR1 is SGDLS and CDR2 YYNGEE. Trimming took off 1 base at V and 4 bases at J, with 12 bases between the two ends. The CDR3 consists of 14 residues. The CDR3 sequence is CASSVNQQPYEQYF. DNA for the CDR3: TGTGCCAGCAGCGTAAACCAGCAACCTTACGAGCAGTACTTC.

The genes are TRBV13 and TRBJ2-7; D is possibly TRBD1 (6 bases). The CDR3 totals 14 residues. Trimming took 8 bases from V and 5 from J, leaving 19 bases between them. Germline V gene data show CDR1 as PRHDT and CDR2 as FYEKMQ (reference sequence). The CDR3 DNA sequence: TGTGCCAGCCGGCGAGGGGGTCTTAGGAACGAGCAGTACTTC. Translating gives CASRRGGLRNEQYF.

The rearrangement uses TRBV30 and TRBJ2-7; D not resolved. V was cut by 8 bases and J by 2 bases, with 13 bases left in between. Germline values: CDR1 GTSNPN, CDR2 SVGIG (reference sequence). This CDR3 is 12 amino acids long. The CDR3, as DNA: TGTGCCGGATCCACGACTCCCTACGAGCAGTACTTC. It encodes CAGSTTPYEQYF.

This clonotype was seen once. The rearrangement links TRBV9 to TRBJ1-5; D not resolved. This CDR3 contains 15 residues. CDR1 and CDR2 (germline): SGDLS, YYNGEE. V gave up 0 bases and J gave up 0 bases, with 7 bases separating them. The CDR3: CASSVAADSNQPQHF. The CDR3 DNA follows: TGTGCCAGCAGCGTAGCTGCGGATAGCAATCAGCCCCAGCATTTT. Together with reference TRBV9 and TRBJ1-5, the CDR3 gives the full variable domain: DSGVTQTPKHLITATGQRVTLRCSPRSGDLSVYWYQQSLDQGLQFLIQYYNGEERAKGNILERFSAQQFPDLHSELNLSSLELGDSALYFCASSVAADSNQPQHFGDGTRLSIL.

V usage is TRBV14 and J usage is TRBJ1-2; the match to TRBD1 covers 9 bases. Germline CDR1 and CDR2: SGHDN and FVKESK. V dropped 4 bases and J dropped 5; count of bases not matched to a gene: 5. The CDR3 is 14 residues long. Here the CDR3 reads CASSPRTGVYGYTF. The CDR3 DNA is TGTGCCAGCAGCCCCAGGACAGGGGTATATGGCTACACCTTC.

The chain uses TRBV20-1 and TRBJ2-5, with D hard to call. Germline-derived CDR1 and CDR2 are DFQATT and SNEGSKA (reference sequence). The CDR3 sequence is 13 residues long. V was pared by 0 bases and J by 5 bases, with 10 bases between. In DNA, the CDR3 is TGCAGTGCTAGAGATGCCTCTTCGGAGACCCAGTACTTC. It is translated as CSARDASSETQYF.

This clonotype appeared a single time. The chain links TRBV9 to TRBJ1-1; no firm D call. Germline lookup yields CDR1 SGDLS and CDR2 YYNGEE. Trimming shortened V by 3 bases and J by 3 bases, and 6 bases separated the two germline ends. The CDR3 loop spans 12 amino acids. CDR3 amino acids: CASSGRDTEAFF. The CDR3 DNA sequence: TGTGCCAGCAGCGGCCGAGACACTGAAGCTTTCTTT.

This clonotype was found a few times. The CDR3 reads CAWSVLGYGYTF. CDR3 bases: TGTGCCTGGAGTGTACTCGGCTATGGCTACACCTTC. The gene calls are TRBV30 and TRBJ1-2, with D uncertain. Germline lookup yields CDR1 GTSNPN and CDR2 SVGIG (reference sequence). V was clipped by 0 bases and J by 4 bases, with 6 bases between them. This CDR3 region has 12 residues.

This clonotype was detected only a few times. This chain uses TRBV7-9 with TRBJ1-2; unclear D gene. V gave up 5 bases and J gave up 8 bases, with 21 bases separating them. The CDR3 runs 15 residues. The V gene's germline CDR1 is SEHNR and CDR2 FQNEAQ (reference sequence). CDR3 bases: TGTGCCAGCAGCCGCGGACGGCCTATGGCTGAGGGCTACACCTTC. Translated, it gives CASSRGRPMAEGYTF.

The chain has TRBV20-1 and TRBJ1-1; TRBD1 is a possible D gene (6 bases). Germline V gives CDR1 DFQATT, CDR2 SNEGSKA (reference sequence). V lost 4 bases and J 0 bases, leaving 9 bases between the germline ends. The CDR3 runs to 13 residues. The CDR3 DNA follows: TGCAGTGCTATAGGACAGATGAACACTGAAGCTTTCTTT. Its protein product is CSAIGQMNTEAFF.

The chain has TRBV15 and TRBJ2-6; D unresolved. CDR1 is LNHNV and CDR2 is YYDKDF in the germline V gene (reference sequence). V dropped 8 bases and J dropped 0 bases, with 14 bases sitting between them. The CDR3 consists of 16 residues. The CDR3 sequence is CATAKGLSSGANVLTF. CDR3 sequence (DNA): TGTGCCACCGCGAAGGGCCTTAGCTCTGGGGCCAACGTCCTGACTTTC.

The CDR3: CASSLAGQNSYEQYF. CDR3 in DNA: TGCGCCAGCAGCTTGGCGGGACAGAATAGCTACGAGCAGTACTTC. The J gene is TRBJ2-7, the V gene TRBV5-1, with 7 bases identical to TRBD1. Trimming cost V 0 bases and J 3 bases; bases outside gene matches: 6. CDR1 and CDR2 from the germline V gene are SGHRS and YFSETQ. The CDR3 has 15 amino acids.

The chain is built from TRBV20-1 and TRBJ1-5; no clear D. V gave up 6 bases and J gave up 4 bases, with 19 bases separating them. Per germline, CDR1 DFQATT and CDR2 SNEGSKA (reference sequence). CDR3 length: 15 residues. CDR3 sequence (DNA): TGCAGTGCCCGGTGGAGGGTAGCGAGGAATCAGCCCCAGCATTTT. Translating gives CSARWRVARNQPQHF.

The chain uses TRBV28 and TRBJ2-1, with D possibly called TRBD1 or TRBD2 (5 bases each). The CDR3 runs to 16 residues. Trimming stripped 6 bases from V and 0 bases from J, with 15 bases between. Germline CDR1 and CDR2: MDHEN and SYDVKM. CDR3 in amino acids: CASRAGDPRSYNEQFF. In DNA form, the CDR3 reads TGTGCCAGCAGGGCCGGGGACCCCCGCTCCTACAATGAGCAGTTCTTC.

The chain has TRBV15 and TRBJ2-5; 9 bases align to TRBD1. This CDR3 contains 15 residues. Germline CDR1 and CDR2: LNHNV and YYDKDF (reference sequence). Losses at the gene ends were 3 bases for V and 3 bases for J; bases not matched to a gene: 5. CDR3 bases: TGTGCCACCAGCAGGGGGGGACAGGGAAAAGAGACCCAGTACTTC. Residues: CATSRGGQGKETQYF. The full variable domain, its missing parts supplied by reference TRBV15 and TRBJ2-5, is DAMVIQNPRYQVTQFGKPVTLSCSQTLNHNVMYWYQQKSSQAPKLLFHYYDKDFNNEADTPDNFQSRRPNTSFCFLDIRSPGLGDTAMYLCATSRGGQGKETQYFGPGTRLLVL.

This chain joins TRBV30 and TRBJ1-6; D gene ambiguous. Germline values: CDR1 GTSNPN, CDR2 SVGIG (reference sequence). Deletions cut 3 bases from V and 3 bases from J, with 18 bases between. This CDR3 has 17 amino acids. The CDR3 DNA is TGTGCCTGGAGAGGTAGAGATACTCAACACTATAATTCACCCCTCCACTTT. Amino acid sequence: CAWRGRDTQHYNSPLHF.

This chain uses TRBV23-1 with TRBJ2-5; TRBD2 matches at 10 bases. TRBV23-1 is flagged as an ORF with uncertain function. The J segment lost 5 bases and the V segment lost 3 bases, leaving 6 bases of the junction unmatched. CDR3 length equals 15 residues. CDR3 nucleotide sequence: TGCGCCAGCAGTCATCGGACTAGCGGAAGGGAGACCCAGTACTTC. This translates into CASSHRTSGRETQYF.

The chain has TRBV3-1 and TRBJ1-1; 8 bases fit TRBD1. CDR3 length: 12 amino acids. The germline gives CDR1 LGHDT, CDR2 YNNKEL (reference sequence). Trimming at V came to 3 bases and at J to 8 bases, leaving 2 bases not matched to a gene. The DNA for the CDR3 is TGTGCCAGCAGCCACGGACAGGGCGAAGCTTTCTTT. Its translation: CASSHGQGEAFF.

This chain joins TRBV20-1 and TRBJ2-7; D assignment may be TRBD1 or TRBD2 (5 bases each). The CDR3 length is 13 residues. V gave up 1 base and J gave up 0 bases, with 7 bases separating them. Germline V CDR1 and CDR2: DFQATT, SNEGSKA (reference sequence). DNA for the CDR3: TGCAGTGCTAGAGGGGGGAGCTCCTACGAGCAGTACTTC. Translated, it gives CSARGGSSYEQYF.

V gene TRBV28 combines with J gene TRBJ1-5; the D is unclear. This CDR3 has 15 amino acids. V dropped 2 bases and J dropped 0 bases, with 8 bases sitting between them. The V gene's germline CDR1 is MDHEN and CDR2 SYDVKM. The CDR3 here is CASSLGAYSNQPQHF. The CDR3 DNA sequence: TGTGCCAGCAGTTTAGGTGCATATAGCAATCAGCCCCAGCATTTT.

V is TRBV30 and J is TRBJ2-1, with D perhaps TRBD1 (6 bases). Trimming pared 2 bases from V and 9 bases from J, leaving 11 bases between. This CDR3 has 12 residues. Germline assignment: CDR1 GTSNPN and CDR2 SVGIG (reference sequence). The CDR3 nucleotides are TGTGCCTGGAGTCCACAGGGTAGTGAGCAGTTCTTC. It codes for CAWSPQGSEQFF.

V usage is TRBV7-2 and J usage is TRBJ1-1, with D possibly being TRBD1 (5 bases). The V end was cut by 0 bases, the J end by 1 base, with 9 bases between. The CDR3 contains 15 residues. Germline loops: CDR1 SGHTA, CDR2 FQGNSA. CDR3 nucleotides: TGTGCCAGCAGCTTAGCGGCAGGGCAGAACACTGAAGCTTTCTTT. Translating it yields CASSLAAGQNTEAFF.